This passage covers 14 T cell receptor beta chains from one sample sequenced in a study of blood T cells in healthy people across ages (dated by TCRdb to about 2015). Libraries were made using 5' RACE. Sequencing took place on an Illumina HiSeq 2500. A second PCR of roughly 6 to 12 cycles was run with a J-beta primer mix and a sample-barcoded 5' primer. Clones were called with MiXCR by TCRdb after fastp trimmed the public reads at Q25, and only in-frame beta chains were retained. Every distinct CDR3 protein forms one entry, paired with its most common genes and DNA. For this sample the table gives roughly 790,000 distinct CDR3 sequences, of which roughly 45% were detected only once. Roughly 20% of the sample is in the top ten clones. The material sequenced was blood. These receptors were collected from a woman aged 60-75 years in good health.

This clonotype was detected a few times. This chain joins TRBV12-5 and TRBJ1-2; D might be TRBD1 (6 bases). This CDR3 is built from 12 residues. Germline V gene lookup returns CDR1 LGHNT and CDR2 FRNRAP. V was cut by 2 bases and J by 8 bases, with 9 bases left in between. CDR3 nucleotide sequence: TGTGCTAGTGGTTTGCCCCAGGGGGGCTACACCTTC. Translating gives CASGLPQGGYTF.

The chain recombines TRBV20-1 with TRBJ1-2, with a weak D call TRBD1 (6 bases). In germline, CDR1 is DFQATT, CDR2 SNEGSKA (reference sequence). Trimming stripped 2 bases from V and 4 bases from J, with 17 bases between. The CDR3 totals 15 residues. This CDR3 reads CSARPQGARGYGYTF. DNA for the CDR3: TGCAGTGCTAGACCACAGGGAGCGCGCGGCTATGGCTACACCTTC.

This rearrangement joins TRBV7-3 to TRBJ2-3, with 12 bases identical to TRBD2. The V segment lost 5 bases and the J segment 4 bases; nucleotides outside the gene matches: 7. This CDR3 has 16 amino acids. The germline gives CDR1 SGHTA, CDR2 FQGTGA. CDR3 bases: TGTGCCAGCAGCACAACTAGCGGGGGGACAGCAGATACGCAGTATTTT. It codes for CASSTTSGGTADTQYF.

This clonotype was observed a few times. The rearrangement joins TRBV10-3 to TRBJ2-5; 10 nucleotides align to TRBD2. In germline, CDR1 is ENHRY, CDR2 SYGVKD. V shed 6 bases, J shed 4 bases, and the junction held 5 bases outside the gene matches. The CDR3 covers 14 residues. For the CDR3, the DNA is TGTGCCATCAGAGACGGGACTAGCGCAGAGACCCAGTACTTC. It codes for CAIRDGTSAETQYF.

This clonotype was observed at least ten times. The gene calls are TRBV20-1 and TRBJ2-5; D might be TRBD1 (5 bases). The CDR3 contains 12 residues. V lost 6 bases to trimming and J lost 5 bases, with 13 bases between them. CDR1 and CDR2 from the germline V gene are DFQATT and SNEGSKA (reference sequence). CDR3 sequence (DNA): TGCAGTGCGAGCCCACAGGCCGAGACCCAGTACTTC. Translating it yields CSASPQAETQYF.

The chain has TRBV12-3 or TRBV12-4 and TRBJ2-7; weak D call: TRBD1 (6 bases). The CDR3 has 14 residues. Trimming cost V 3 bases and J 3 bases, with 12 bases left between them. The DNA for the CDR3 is TGTGCCAGCAGTTTCCGACAGGATGGCTACGAGCAGTACTTC. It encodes CASSFRQDGYEQYF.

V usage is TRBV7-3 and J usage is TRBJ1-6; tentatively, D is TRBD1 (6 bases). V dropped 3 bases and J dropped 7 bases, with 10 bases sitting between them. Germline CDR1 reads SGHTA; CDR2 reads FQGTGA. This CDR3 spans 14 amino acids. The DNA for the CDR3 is TGTGCCAGCAGCTTTGGGACACAGAATTCACCCCTCCACTTT. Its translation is CASSFGTQNSPLHF. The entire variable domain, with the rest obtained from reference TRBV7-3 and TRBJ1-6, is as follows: GAGVSQTPSNKVTEKGKYVELRCDPISGHTALYWYRQSLGQGPEFLIYFQGTGAADDSGLPNDRFFAVRPEGSVSTLKIQRTERGDSAVYLCASSFGTQNSPLHFGNGTRLTVT.

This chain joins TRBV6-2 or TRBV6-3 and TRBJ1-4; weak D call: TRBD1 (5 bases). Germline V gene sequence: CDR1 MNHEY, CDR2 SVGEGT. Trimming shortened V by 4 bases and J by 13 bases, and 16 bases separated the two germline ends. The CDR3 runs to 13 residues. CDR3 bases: TGTGCCAGCAGTTCCCAATCCGGGACGGTACTGTTTTTT. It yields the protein CASSSQSGTVLFF.

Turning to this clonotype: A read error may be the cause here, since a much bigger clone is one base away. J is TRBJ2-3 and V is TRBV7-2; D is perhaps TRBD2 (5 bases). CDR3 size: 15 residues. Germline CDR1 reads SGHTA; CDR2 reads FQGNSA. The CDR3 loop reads CAGSIRRGLGDTQYF. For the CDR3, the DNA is TGTGCCGGCAGCATAAGGCGAGGGCTTGGGGATACGCAGTATTTT.

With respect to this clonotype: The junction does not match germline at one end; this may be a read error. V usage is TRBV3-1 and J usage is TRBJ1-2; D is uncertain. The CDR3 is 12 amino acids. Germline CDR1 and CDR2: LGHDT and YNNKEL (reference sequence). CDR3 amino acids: CTSSQEVYGYTF. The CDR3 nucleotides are TGTACCAGCAGCCAAGAAGTCTATGGCTACACCTTC.

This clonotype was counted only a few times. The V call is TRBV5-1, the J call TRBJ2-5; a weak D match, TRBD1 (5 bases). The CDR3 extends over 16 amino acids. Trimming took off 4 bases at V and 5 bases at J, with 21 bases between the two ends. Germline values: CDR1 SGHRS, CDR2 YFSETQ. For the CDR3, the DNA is TGCGCCAGCAGCGTCCACCCCAGGGATAATATGGAGACCCAGTACTTC. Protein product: CASSVHPRDNMETQYF.

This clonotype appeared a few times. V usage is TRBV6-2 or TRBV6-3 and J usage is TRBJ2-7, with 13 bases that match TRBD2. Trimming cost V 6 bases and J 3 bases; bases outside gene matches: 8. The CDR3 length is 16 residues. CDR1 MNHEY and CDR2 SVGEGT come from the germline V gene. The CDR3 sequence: CASSKRGTSGIYEQYF. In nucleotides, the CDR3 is TGTGCCAGCAGCAAACGGGGGACTAGCGGGATCTACGAGCAGTACTTC.

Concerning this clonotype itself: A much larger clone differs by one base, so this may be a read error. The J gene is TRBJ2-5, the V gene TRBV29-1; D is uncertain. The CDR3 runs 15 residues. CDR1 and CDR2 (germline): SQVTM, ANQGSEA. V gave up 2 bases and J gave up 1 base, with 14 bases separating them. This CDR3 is CSVEKPMVTQETQYF. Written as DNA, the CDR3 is TGCAGCGTTGAAAAGCCCATGGTCACCCAAGAGACCCAGTACTTC.

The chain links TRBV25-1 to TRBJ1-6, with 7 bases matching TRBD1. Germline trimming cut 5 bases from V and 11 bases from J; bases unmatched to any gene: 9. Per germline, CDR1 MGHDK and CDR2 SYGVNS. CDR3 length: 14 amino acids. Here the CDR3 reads CASSTGQDGTPLHF. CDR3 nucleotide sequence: TGTGCCAGCAGTACCGGACAGGACGGGACACCCCTCCACTTT.